This record covers a single TCR beta chain. Its antigen is unidentified. A second about 6 to 12 cycle PCR used barcoded and J-beta primers. TCRdb reprocessed the 5' RACE reads via MiXCR and lists one record per CDR3 protein. Altogether some 700,000 distinct CDR3 sequences are present, roughly 20% being singletons, with the ten largest covering around 21%. This entry is derived from a study of blood T cells in healthy people across ages. Overall study findings and caveats: There was no known CMV status for donors, so expanded clonotype changes were possibly confounded.

This CDR3 spans 15 amino acids. Germline V gives CDR1 LGHDT, CDR2 YNNKEL (reference sequence). The clonotype originates from a man in his 70s in good health. The J gene is TRBJ2-5, the V gene TRBV3-1; the match to TRBD2 covers 8 bases. The tail of the sequence fits TRBJ2-7 better, so the J call may be wrong. Sequencing was performed on blood. CDR3 sequence (DNA): TGTGCCAGCAGCCACGCCGGGACTAGAGCCTACGAGCAGTACTTC. Translating gives CASSHAGTRAYEQYF.